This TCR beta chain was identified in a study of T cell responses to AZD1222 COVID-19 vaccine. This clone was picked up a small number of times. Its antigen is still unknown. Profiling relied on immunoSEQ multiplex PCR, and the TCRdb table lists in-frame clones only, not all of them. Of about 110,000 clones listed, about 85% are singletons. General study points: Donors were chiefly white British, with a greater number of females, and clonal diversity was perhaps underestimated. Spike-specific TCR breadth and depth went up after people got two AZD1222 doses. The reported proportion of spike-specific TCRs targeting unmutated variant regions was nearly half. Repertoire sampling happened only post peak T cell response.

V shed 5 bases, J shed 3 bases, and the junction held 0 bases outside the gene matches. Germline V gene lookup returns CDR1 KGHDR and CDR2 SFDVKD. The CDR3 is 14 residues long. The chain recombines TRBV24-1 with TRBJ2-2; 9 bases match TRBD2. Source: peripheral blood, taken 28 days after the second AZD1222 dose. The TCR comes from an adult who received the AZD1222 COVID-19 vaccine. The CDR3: CATSGGRDTGELFF. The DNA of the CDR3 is TGTGCCACCAGTGGCGGGAGGGACACCGGGGAGCTGTTTTTT.